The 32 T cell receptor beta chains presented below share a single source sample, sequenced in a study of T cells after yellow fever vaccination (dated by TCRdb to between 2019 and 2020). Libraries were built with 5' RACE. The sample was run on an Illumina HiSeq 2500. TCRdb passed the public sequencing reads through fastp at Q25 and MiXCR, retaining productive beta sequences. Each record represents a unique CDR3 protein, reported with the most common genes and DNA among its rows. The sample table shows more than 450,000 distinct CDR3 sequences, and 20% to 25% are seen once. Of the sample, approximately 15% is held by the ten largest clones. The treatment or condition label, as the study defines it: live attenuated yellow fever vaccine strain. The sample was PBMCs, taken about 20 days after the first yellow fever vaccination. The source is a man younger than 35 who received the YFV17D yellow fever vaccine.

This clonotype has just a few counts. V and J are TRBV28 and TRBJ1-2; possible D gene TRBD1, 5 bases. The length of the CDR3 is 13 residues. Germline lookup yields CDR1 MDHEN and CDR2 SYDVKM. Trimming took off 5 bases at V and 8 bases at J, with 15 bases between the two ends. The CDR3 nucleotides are TGTGCCAGCAGTCTCCCAGGGACGTTCGGCTACACCTTC. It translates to CASSLPGTFGYTF.

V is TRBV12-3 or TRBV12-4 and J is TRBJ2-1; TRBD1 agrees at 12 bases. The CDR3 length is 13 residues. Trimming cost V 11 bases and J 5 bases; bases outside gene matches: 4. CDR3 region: CAGGTGGHNEQFF. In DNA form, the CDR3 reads TGTGCCGGCGGGACAGGGGGCCACAATGAGCAGTTCTTC.

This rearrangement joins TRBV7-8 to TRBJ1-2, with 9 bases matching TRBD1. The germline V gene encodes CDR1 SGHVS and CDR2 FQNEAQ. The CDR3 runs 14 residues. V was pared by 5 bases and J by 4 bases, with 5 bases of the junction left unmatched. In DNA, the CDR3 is TGTGCCAGCAGCGAGGGACAGGGAATCTATGGCTACACCTTC. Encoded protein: CASSEGQGIYGYTF.

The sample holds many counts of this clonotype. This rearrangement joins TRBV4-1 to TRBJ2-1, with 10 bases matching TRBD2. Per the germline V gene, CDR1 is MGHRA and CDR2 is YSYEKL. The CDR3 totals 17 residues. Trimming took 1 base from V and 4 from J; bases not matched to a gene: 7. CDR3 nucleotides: TGCGCCAGCAGCCAAGGGGAAGCGGGGGGGCTTTACAATGAGCAGTTCTTC. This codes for CASSQGEAGGLYNEQFF.

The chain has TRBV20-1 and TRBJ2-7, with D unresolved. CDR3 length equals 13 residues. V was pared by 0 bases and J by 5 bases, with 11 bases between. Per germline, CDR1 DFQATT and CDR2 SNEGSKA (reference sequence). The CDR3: CSARDLSRHEQYF. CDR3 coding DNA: TGCAGTGCTAGAGATTTGAGTCGCCACGAGCAGTACTTC.

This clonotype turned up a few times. CDR3 residues: CASSIGATGELFF. The DNA for the CDR3 is TGTGCCAGCAGTATAGGGGCGACCGGGGAGCTGTTTTTT. The chain employs TRBV7-8 and TRBJ2-2, with D possibly TRBD1 on 5 matching bases. The V gene's germline CDR1 is SGHVS and CDR2 FQNEAQ. The V and J ends lost 6 bases and 5 bases respectively, with 10 bases between them. This CDR3 region has 13 residues.

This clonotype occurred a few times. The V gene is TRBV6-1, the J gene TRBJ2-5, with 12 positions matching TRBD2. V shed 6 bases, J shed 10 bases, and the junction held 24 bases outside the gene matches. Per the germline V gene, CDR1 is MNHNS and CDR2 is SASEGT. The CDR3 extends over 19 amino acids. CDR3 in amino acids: CASSRTSGASRSVQQNQYF. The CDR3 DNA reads TGTGCCAGCAGCCGGACTAGCGGGGCGTCGAGGAGTGTCCAACAGAACCAGTACTTC.

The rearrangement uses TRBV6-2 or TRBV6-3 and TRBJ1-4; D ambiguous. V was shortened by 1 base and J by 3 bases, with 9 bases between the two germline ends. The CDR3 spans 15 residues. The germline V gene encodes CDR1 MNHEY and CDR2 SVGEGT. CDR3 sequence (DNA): TGTGCCAGCAGTTACTTCAGGACTCCTAATGAAAAACTGTTTTTT. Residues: CASSYFRTPNEKLFF.

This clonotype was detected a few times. The CDR3 here is CASSPNRDQPQHF. The CDR3 DNA is TGCGCCAGCAGCCCAAACAGGGATCAGCCCCAGCATTTT. The chain uses TRBV10-2 and TRBJ1-5, with D perhaps TRBD1 (6 bases). The V gene lost 6 bases and the J gene lost 5 bases, with 11 bases spanning the gap. CDR1 and CDR2 from the germline V gene are WSHSY and SAAADI. CDR3 length: 13 residues.

CDR3 in amino acids: CARSAPSGGATDTQYF. The CDR3, as DNA: TGTGCCAGAAGCGCCCCTAGCGGGGGGGCCACAGATACGCAGTATTTT. This rearrangement joins TRBV7-2 to TRBJ2-3; 12 positions match TRBD2. The germline gives CDR1 SGHTA, CDR2 FQGNSA. The CDR3 has 16 residues. Trimming removed 9 bases from V and 2 bases from J; junction bases left unmatched: 9. Supplemented by reference TRBV7-2 and TRBJ2-3, the full variable domain reads GAGVSQSPSNKVTEKGKDVELRCDPISGHTALYWYRQSLGQGLEFLIYFQGNSAPDKSGLPSDRFSAERTGGSVSTLTIQRTQQEDSAVYLCARSAPSGGATDTQYFGPGTRLTVL.

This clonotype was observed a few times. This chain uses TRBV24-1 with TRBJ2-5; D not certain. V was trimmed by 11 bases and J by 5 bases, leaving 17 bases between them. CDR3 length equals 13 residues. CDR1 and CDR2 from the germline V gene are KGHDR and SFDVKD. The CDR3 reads CAIPVGLGETQYF. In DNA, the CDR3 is TGTGCCATTCCGGTGGGGTTGGGGGAGACCCAGTACTTC.

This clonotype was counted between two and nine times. The CDR3 DNA follows: TGTGCCAGTGACAGCTCTGGGGCCAACGTCCTGACTTTC. It is translated as CASDSSGANVLTF. The chain combines TRBV6-1 with TRBJ2-6; maybe TRBD1 (5 bases). Germline V CDR1 and CDR2: MNHNS, SASEGT. V lost 9 bases to trimming and J lost 0 bases, with 6 bases between them. The CDR3 covers 13 residues.

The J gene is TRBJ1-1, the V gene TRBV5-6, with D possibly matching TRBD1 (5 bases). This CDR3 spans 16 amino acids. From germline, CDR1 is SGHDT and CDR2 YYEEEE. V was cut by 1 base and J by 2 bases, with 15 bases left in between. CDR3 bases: TGTGCCAGCAGCTTGATACGGAGGGGCTTAAACACTGAAGCTTTCTTT. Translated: CASSLIRRGLNTEAFF.

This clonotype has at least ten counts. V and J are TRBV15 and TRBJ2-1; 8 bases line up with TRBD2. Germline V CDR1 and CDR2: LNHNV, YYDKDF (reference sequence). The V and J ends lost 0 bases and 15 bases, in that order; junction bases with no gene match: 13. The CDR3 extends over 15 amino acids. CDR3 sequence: CATSRDQASGFLRFF. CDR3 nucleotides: TGTGCCACCAGCAGAGATCAGGCTAGCGGGTTTCTTCGGTTCTTC.

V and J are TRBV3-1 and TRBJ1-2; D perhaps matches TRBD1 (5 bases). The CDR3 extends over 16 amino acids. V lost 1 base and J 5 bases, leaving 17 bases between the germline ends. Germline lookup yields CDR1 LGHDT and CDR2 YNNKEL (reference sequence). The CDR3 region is CASSQVGTGDRYGYTF. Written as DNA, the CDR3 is TGTGCCAGCAGCCAAGTTGGGACTGGGGACCGATATGGCTACACCTTC.

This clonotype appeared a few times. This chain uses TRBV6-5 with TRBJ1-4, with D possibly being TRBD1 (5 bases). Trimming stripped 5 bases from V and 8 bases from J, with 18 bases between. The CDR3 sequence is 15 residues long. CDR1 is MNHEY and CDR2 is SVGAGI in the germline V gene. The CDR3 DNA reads TGTGCCAGCAGTGATTCGAGGGGAGTAAAGGAAAAACTGTTTTTT. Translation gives CASSDSRGVKEKLFF.

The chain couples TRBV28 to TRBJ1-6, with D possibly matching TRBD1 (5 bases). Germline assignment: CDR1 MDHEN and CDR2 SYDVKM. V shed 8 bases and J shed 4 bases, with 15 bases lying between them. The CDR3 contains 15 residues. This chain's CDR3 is CASGLGTTYNSPLHF. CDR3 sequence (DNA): TGTGCCAGCGGACTTGGGACCACTTATAATTCACCCCTCCACTTT.

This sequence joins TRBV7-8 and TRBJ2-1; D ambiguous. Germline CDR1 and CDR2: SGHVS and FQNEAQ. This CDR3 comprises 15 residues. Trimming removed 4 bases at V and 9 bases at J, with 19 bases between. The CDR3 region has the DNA TGTGCCAGCAGCTCGAGGAGCCTGAAGGGTACTGAGCAGTTCTTC. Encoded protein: CASSSRSLKGTEQFF.

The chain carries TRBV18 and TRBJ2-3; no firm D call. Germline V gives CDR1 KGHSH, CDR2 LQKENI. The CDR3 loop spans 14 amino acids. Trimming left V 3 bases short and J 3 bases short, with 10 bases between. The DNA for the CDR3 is TGTGCCAGCTCACCCCTGCTAGGTACAGATACGCAGTATTTT. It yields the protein CASSPLLGTDTQYF.

The CDR3 spells CASETSEGIQETQYF. CDR3 nucleotide sequence: TGTGCCAGTGAGACCTCGGAGGGAATTCAAGAGACCCAGTACTTC. The rearrangement joins TRBV2 to TRBJ2-5; tentatively, D is TRBD2 (6 bases). With 9 bases removed from V and 2 bases from J, the gap between germline ends came to 19 bases. The CDR3 is made up of 15 amino acids. Germline assignment: CDR1 SNHLY and CDR2 FYNNEI.

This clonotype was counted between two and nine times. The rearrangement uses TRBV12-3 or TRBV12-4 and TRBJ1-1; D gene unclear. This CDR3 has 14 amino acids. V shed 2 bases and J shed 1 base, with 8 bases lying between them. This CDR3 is CASSLNAGNTEAFF. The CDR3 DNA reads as TGTGCCAGCAGTTTAAATGCGGGGAACACTGAAGCTTTCTTT.

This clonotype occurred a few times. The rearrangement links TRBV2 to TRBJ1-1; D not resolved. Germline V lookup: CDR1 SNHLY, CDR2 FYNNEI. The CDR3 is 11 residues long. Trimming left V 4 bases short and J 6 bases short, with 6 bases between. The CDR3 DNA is TGTGCCAGCAGTGGGTTACCTGAAGCTTTCTTT. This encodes CASSGLPEAFF.

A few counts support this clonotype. The CDR3 DNA follows: TGTGCCAGCAGCATCCTACTAGCGGGGGGGGATAATGAGCAGTTCTTC. Its translation is CASSILLAGGDNEQFF. The chain combines TRBV7-9 with TRBJ2-1; 13 bases line up with TRBD2. This CDR3 is built from 16 residues. The ends lost 5 bases at V and 7 bases at J; junction bases unmatched: 8. The germline gives CDR1 SEHNR, CDR2 FQNEAQ (reference sequence).

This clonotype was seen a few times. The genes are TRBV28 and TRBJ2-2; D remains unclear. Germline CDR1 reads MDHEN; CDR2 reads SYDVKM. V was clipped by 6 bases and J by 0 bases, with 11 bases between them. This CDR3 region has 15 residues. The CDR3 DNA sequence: TGTGCCAGCAGCCCCGGTTGGGCGAACACCGGGGAGCTGTTTTTT. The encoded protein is CASSPGWANTGELFF.

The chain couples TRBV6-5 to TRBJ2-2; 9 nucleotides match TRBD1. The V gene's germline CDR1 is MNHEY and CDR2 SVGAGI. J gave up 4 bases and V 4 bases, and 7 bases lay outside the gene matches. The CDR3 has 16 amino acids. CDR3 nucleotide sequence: TGTGCCAGCAGTTCCCCGGGACAGGGAATCACCGGGGAGCTGTTTTTT. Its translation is CASSSPGQGITGELFF.

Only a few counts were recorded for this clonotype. The chain's CDR3 is CSARDPRGEPSSYNEQFF. The DNA for the CDR3 is TGCAGTGCTAGAGATCCTCGAGGGGAACCTAGCTCCTACAATGAGCAGTTCTTC. The V call is TRBV20-1, the J call TRBJ2-1; D is perhaps TRBD1 or TRBD2 (5 bases each). Between the trimmed V and J ends, which lost 0 bases and 0 bases, there was a span of 18 bases. From germline, CDR1 is DFQATT and CDR2 SNEGSKA (reference sequence). The CDR3 is made up of 18 amino acids.

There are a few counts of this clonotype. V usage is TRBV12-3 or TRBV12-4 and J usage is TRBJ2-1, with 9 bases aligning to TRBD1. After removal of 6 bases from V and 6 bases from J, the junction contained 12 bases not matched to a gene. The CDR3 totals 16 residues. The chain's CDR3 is CASSNHRDRVVNEQFF. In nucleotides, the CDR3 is TGTGCCAGCAGCAACCACCGGGACAGGGTCGTCAATGAGCAGTTCTTC.

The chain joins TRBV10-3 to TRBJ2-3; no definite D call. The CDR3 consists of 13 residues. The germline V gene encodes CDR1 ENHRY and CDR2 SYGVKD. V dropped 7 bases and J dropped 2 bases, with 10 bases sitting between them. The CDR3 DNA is TGTGCCATCAACAGACAAGACACAGATACGCAGTATTTT. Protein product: CAINRQDTDTQYF.

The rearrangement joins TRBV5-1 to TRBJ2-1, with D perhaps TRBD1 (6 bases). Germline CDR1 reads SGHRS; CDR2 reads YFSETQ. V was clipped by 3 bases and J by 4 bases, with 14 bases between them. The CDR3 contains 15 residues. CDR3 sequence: CASSSINRAYNEQFF. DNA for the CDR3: TGCGCCAGCAGCTCCATAAACAGGGCTTACAATGAGCAGTTCTTC.

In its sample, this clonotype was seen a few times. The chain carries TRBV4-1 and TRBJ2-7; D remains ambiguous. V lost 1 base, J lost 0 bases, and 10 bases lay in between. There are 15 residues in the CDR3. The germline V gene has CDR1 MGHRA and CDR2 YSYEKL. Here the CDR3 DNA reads TGCGCCAGCAGCCAAGGCACCTTTAGCTCCTACGAGCAGTACTTC. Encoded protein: CASSQGTFSSYEQYF.

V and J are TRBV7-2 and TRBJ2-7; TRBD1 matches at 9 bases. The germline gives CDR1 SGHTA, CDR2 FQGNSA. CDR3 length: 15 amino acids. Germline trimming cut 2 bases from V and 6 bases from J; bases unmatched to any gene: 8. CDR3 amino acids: CASSLSRDREGEQYF. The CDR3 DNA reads TGTGCCAGCAGCTTAAGTCGGGACAGGGAAGGCGAGCAGTACTTC.

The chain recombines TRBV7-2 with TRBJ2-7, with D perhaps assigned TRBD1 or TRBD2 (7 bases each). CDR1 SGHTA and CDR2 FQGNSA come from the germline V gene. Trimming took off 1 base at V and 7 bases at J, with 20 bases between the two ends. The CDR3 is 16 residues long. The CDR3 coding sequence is TGTGCCAGCAGCTTAGGATCGGGGAGGGGGCTCAGGGAGCAGTACTTC. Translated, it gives CASSLGSGRGLREQYF.